The 5 T cell receptor beta chains reported below all come from one sample, sequenced in a study of blood T cell repertoires in COVID-19 (dated by TCRdb to about 2020). The library was generated by the immunoSEQ multiplex PCR assay. TCRdb took over this immuneACCESS table, retaining in-frame rearrangements with V and J assigned. Such tables are incomplete; in checked studies, under half of the missing clones stem from an unresolved V gene, and the remainder is unexplained. A total of 150,000 or so clones appear in this sample, about 85% of them only once. The top ten constitute approximately 3.7% of the sample. Sequenced: PBMCs or T cells enriched from blood (not recorded which). These receptors originate from a woman in her 40s who had been exposed to COVID-19.

The CDR3 reads CASSEQEGGSNQPQHF. CDR3 bases: TGTGCCAGCAGTGAACAGGAGGGAGGGAGCAATCAGCCCCAGCATTTT. V gene TRBV2 combines with J gene TRBJ1-5; D call uncertain. Per the germline V gene, CDR1 is SNHLY and CDR2 is FYNNEI. V lost 2 bases and J 1 base, leaving 12 bases between the germline ends. This CDR3 has 16 residues.

This clone turned up a few times. The chain employs TRBV11-2 and TRBJ1-2; the D gene is possibly TRBD1 (5 bases). Germline V gives CDR1 SGHAT, CDR2 FQNNGV. The CDR3 loop spans 13 amino acids. The V gene lost 1 base and the J gene lost 5 bases, with 8 bases spanning the gap. CDR3 in amino acids: CASSLVAGYGYTF. In DNA form, the CDR3 reads TGTGCCAGCAGCTTAGTAGCAGGGTATGGCTACACCTTC. Using reference TRBV11-2 and TRBJ1-2 for the parts outside the CDR3, the full variable domain is EAGVAQSPRYKIIEKRQSVAFWCNPISGHATLYWYQQILGQGPKLLIQFQNNGVVDDSQLPKDRFSAERLKGVDSTLKIQPAKLEDSAVYLCASSLVAGYGYTFGSGTRLTVV.

CDR3 residues: CASSFTLRLRNTIYF. The CDR3 nucleotides read TGTGCCAGCAGTTTCACTTTACGACTTAGAAACACCATATATTTT. The chain links TRBV28 to TRBJ1-3, with unresolved D. Germline V lookup: CDR1 MDHEN, CDR2 SYDVKM. The CDR3 is 15 residues long. Trimming pared 3 bases from V and 5 bases from J, leaving 14 bases between.

This chain uses TRBV5-1 with TRBJ1-1; a weak D match, TRBD1 (5 bases). V was cut by 5 bases and J by 3 bases, with 11 bases left in between. The germline gives CDR1 SGHRS, CDR2 YFSETQ. The CDR3 extends over 13 amino acids. The CDR3 DNA sequence: TGCGCCAGCAGTCTTGAACAGGACACTGAAGCTTTCTTT. Translated: CASSLEQDTEAFF.

The chain combines TRBV4-1 with TRBJ1-2, with 7 bases that match TRBD1. V trimming: 4 bases; J trimming: 4 bases; junction bases outside the gene matches: 12. Germline assignment: CDR1 MGHRA and CDR2 YSYEKL. CDR3 length equals 16 residues. Here the CDR3 reads CASSPEDRRALYGYTF. The CDR3 DNA follows: TGCGCCAGCAGCCCAGAGGACAGGAGAGCCCTCTATGGCTACACCTTC.